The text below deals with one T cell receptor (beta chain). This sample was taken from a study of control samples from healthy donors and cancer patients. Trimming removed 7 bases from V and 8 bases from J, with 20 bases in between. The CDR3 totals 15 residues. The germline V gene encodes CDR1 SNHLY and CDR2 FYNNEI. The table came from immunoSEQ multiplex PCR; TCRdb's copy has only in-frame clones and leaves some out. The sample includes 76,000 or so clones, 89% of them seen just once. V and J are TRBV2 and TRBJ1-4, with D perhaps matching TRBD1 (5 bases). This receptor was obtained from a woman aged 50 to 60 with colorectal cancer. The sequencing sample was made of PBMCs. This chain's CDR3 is CASIPMGLKEEKLFF. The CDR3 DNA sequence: TGTGCCAGCATCCCCATGGGGCTAAAGGAGGAAAAACTGTTTTTT.